The clone carrying this T cell receptor (beta chain) occurred a few times. The repertoire was sequenced with immunoSEQ multiplex PCR; TCRdb's copy has only in-frame clones and lacks some. The table has under 95,000 clones, roughly 86% seen once. CDR3 size: 11 residues. Germline lookup yields CDR1 GTSNPN and CDR2 SVGIG (reference sequence). Deletions cut 5 bases from V and 9 bases from J, with 13 bases between. The data stem from a study of OX40 agonist ivuxolimab in advanced cancers. The chain links TRBV30 to TRBJ1-1, with D perhaps matching TRBD1 (6 bases). The TCR originated in an adult with an advanced solid tumor such as melanoma, head and neck, liver or kidney cancer. The sample here was CD4+ or CD8+ T cells sorted from blood, taken in a trial of the OX40 agonist ivuxolimab. The CDR3 DNA sequence: TGTGCCTGGCAACCAACAGGGAAAGCTTTCTTT. Translated, it gives CAWQPTGKAFF.